One T cell receptor beta chain is described in this entry. This record belongs to a study of patients and donors after allogeneic stem cell transplantation. TCRdb fed the RT-PCR reads into MiXCR, producing one record per CDR3 protein. This table has about 210,000 distinct CDR3 sequences, around 40% appearing once. The CDR3 runs to 15 residues. V lost 0 bases, J lost 5 bases, and 9 bases lay in between. Germline CDR1 is SGHDT and CDR2 is YYEEEE. This TCR was recovered from a human donor who was either an allogeneic HSCT recipient or a stem cell or donor lymphocyte infusion donor (not recorded which). It is not recorded whose cells these are; they may come from a transplant donor. The J gene is TRBJ1-6, the V gene TRBV5-6; D gene unclear. What was sequenced was blood, either unsorted or a sorted T cell fraction (not recorded which). This CDR3 reads CASSLVGVNNSPLHF. CDR3 nucleotides: TGTGCCAGCAGCTTGGTAGGTGTAAATAATTCACCCCTCCACTTT. The full variable domain, with the rest looked up from reference TRBV5-6 and TRBJ1-6, is DAGVTQSPTHLIKTRGQQVTLRCSPKSGHDTVSWYQQALGQGPQFIFQYYEEEERQRGNFPDRFSGHQFPNYSSELNVNALLLGDSALYLCASSLVGVNNSPLHFGNGTRLTVT.